This TCR beta chain was recorded in a study of identical twins. This clonotype occurred a few times. Its cognate antigen is unknown. The CDR3 loop spans 16 amino acids. Deletions cut 5 bases from V and 0 bases from J, with 15 bases between. Study results and caveats: Zero-insertion findings could be partly confounded by invariant cells (MAIT and iNKT cells).

TCRdb ran MiXCR on the 5' RACE reads and lists one entry per CDR3 protein. The table includes 500,000 to 600,000 distinct CDR3 sequences, around 20% detected once. The sample was also linked to a second study, of T cells expressing NK-cell markers. From that study: HCMV seropositivity marked most of the eight sequenced donors; one was seronegative. An anti-gamma-delta TCR antibody restricted sorting to alpha-beta TCR T cells in several experiments.

Input material: CD4+ T cells sorted from blood. The chain combines TRBV12-3 or TRBV12-4 with TRBJ2-3; D not certain. This sequence originates from a woman aged 18-29 years in good health. CDR3 region: CASSPGRWGSTDTQYF. Here the CDR3 DNA reads TGTGCCAGCAGTCCCGGACGGTGGGGTAGCACAGATACGCAGTATTTT.